The 23 T cell receptor beta chains given below trace back to one sample, sequenced in a study of human T cells and chemical hapten exposure. TCRdb independently ran MiXCR on the 5' RACE reads; one entry per CDR3 protein. Of about 140,000 distinct CDR3 sequences listed, 4.1% were seen once; the top ten hold under 1.5%. The authors' total RNA extraction used unfractionated whole blood. All receptors come from a female donor in good health.

This clonotype was observed at least ten times. The rearrangement links TRBV20-1 to TRBJ2-1; TRBD2 is a possible D gene (6 bases). The CDR3 runs 13 residues. CDR1 is DFQATT and CDR2 is SNEGSKA in the germline V gene (reference sequence). V gave up 6 bases and J gave up 2 bases, with 11 bases separating them. The CDR3 DNA reads as TGCAGTGCCCTCCTAGCGCCCTACAATGAGCAGTTCTTC. This gives the protein CSALLAPYNEQFF.

This clonotype was seen repeatedly, ten times or more. The V and J genes are TRBV2 and TRBJ1-4; 7 nucleotides align to TRBD1. The V gene end was trimmed by 6 bases and the J gene end by 4 bases; junction bases not matched to a gene: 8. The CDR3 is 15 residues long. From germline, CDR1 is SNHLY and CDR2 FYNNEI. CDR3 nucleotide sequence: TGTGCCAGCAGCGTCGACAGGGAGTATAATGAAAAACTGTTTTTT. It encodes CASSVDREYNEKLFF.

This clonotype showed up many times. The genes are TRBV28 and TRBJ1-3; no clear D. V was clipped by 7 bases and J by 2 bases, with 12 bases between them. Germline CDR1 is MDHEN and CDR2 is SYDVKM. CDR3 length equals 14 residues. For the CDR3, the DNA is TGTGCCAGCAACCCAGCAAGCGCTGGAAACACCATATATTTT. Its translation: CASNPASAGNTIYF.

The sample holds many counts of this clonotype. J is TRBJ1-2 and V is TRBV5-6; D is unresolved. The CDR3 is made up of 15 amino acids. The germline V gene encodes CDR1 SGHDT and CDR2 YYEEEE. The V gene lost 0 bases and the J gene lost 4 bases, with 13 bases spanning the gap. CDR3 nucleotides: TGTGCCAGCAGCTTGGATCCCCCAGAGGTCTATGGCTACACCTTC. It is translated as CASSLDPPEVYGYTF.

There are many counts of this clonotype. V is TRBV21-1 and J is TRBJ1-5. TRBV21-1 is a pseudogene locus. This CDR3 is 21 amino acids long. The CDR3 here is CASSKGRVNGRAPRGNQPQHF. The CDR3 nucleotides are TGTGCCAGCAGCAAAGGAAGGGTGAACGGCAGGGCCCCCCGGGGCAATCAGCCCCAGCATTTT.

This clonotype showed up many times. The chain combines TRBV24-1 with TRBJ1-1; D is uncertain. Germline loops: CDR1 KGHDR, CDR2 SFDVKD. This CDR3 contains 13 residues. Trimming removed 2 bases from V and 3 bases from J, with 6 bases in between. In DNA, the CDR3 is TGTGCCACCAGTGATTCATTGGACACTGAAGCTTTCTTT. Protein product: CATSDSLDTEAFF.

This clonotype was observed at least ten times. This sequence joins TRBV6-6 and TRBJ2-3; 7 bases are a match to TRBD1. The CDR3 totals 15 residues. V trimming: 6 bases; J trimming: 1 base; junction bases outside the gene matches: 7. CDR1 and CDR2 (germline): MNHNY, SVGAGI (reference sequence). The CDR3 is CASSFRDSGTDTQYF. The CDR3 nucleotides are TGTGCCAGCAGCTTCCGGGACAGTGGCACAGATACGCAGTATTTT.

The chain links TRBV5-1 to TRBJ2-3, with 7 nucleotides matching TRBD1. J was trimmed by 0 bases and V by 6 bases; bases with no gene match: 4. The CDR3 has 14 amino acids. The germline V gene has CDR1 SGHRS and CDR2 YFSETQ. CDR3 protein: CASNKGQSTDTQYF. For the CDR3, the DNA is TGCGCCAGCAACAAGGGACAGAGCACAGATACGCAGTATTTT.

This clonotype was counted a few times. The chain employs TRBV5-1 and TRBJ1-1; the match to TRBD1 covers 7 bases. Germline loops: CDR1 SGHRS, CDR2 YFSETQ. Trimming at V came to 3 bases and at J to 1 base, leaving 6 bases not matched to a gene. The CDR3 consists of 15 residues. The CDR3 is CASSWKTGRNTEAFF. DNA for the CDR3: TGCGCCAGCAGCTGGAAGACAGGGAGGAACACTGAAGCTTTCTTT.

In its sample, this clonotype was seen many times. The rearrangement uses TRBV7-9 and TRBJ2-2; D is undetermined. Deletions cut 8 bases from V and 6 bases from J, with 7 bases between. The CDR3 has 11 residues. In germline, CDR1 is SEHNR, CDR2 FQNEAQ (reference sequence). For the CDR3, the DNA is TGTGCCAGCCGTGGGTCCGGGGAGCTGTTTTTT. Its protein product is CASRGSGELFF.

This clonotype has ten or more counts. This chain uses TRBV20-1 with TRBJ1-5, with 9 bases matching TRBD1. The CDR3 contains 17 residues. V dropped 3 bases and J dropped 2; count of bases not matched to a gene: 11. Germline CDR1 reads DFQATT; CDR2 reads SNEGSKA (reference sequence). The DNA for the CDR3 is TGCAGTGCTAGCGTGGACAGGGGAAGAACGGGCAATCAGCCCCAGCATTTT. As protein: CSASVDRGRTGNQPQHF.

There are many counts of this clonotype. The chain has TRBV5-1 and TRBJ2-7; 7 bases line up with TRBD1. J was trimmed by 5 bases and V by 2 bases; bases with no gene match: 10. Germline CDR1 is SGHRS and CDR2 is YFSETQ. The CDR3 loop spans 15 amino acids. CDR3 sequence reads: CASSFVPGQYDEQYF. CDR3 nucleotides: TGCGCCAGCAGCTTCGTACCGGGACAGTATGACGAGCAGTACTTC. Full variable domain (outside the CDR3, taken from reference TRBV5-1 and TRBJ2-7): KAGVTQTPRYLIKTRGQQVTLSCSPISGHRSVSWYQQTPGQGLQFLFEYFSETQRNKGNFPGRFSGRQFSNSRSEMNVSTLELGDSALYLCASSFVPGQYDEQYFGPGTRLTVT.

V and J are TRBV7-8 and TRBJ1-2; 9 bases fit TRBD1. The CDR3 has 16 residues. Germline CDR1 is SGHVS and CDR2 is FQNEAQ. Germline trimming cut 4 bases from V and 1 base from J; bases unmatched to any gene: 7. CDR3 loop: CASSSPGTGCNYGYTF. CDR3 nucleotides: TGTGCCAGCAGCTCTCCCGGGACAGGGTGTAACTATGGCTACACCTTC. The full variable domain, its missing parts supplied by reference TRBV7-8 and TRBJ1-2, is GAGVSQSPRYKVAKRGQDVALRCDPISGHVSLFWYQQALGQGPEFLTYFQNEAQLDKSGLPSDRFFAERPEGSVSTLKIQRTQQEDSAVYLCASSSPGTGCNYGYTFGSGTRLTVV.

This clonotype showed up many times. This chain uses TRBV19 with TRBJ1-6, with unresolved D. V was clipped by 3 bases and J by 10 bases, with 10 bases between them. The CDR3 has 13 residues. The germline gives CDR1 LNHDA, CDR2 SQIVND (reference sequence). The CDR3 DNA reads TGTGCCAGTAGTATGATCGGCCTATCACCCCTCCACTTT. Amino acid sequence: CASSMIGLSPLHF.

The genes are TRBV10-3 and TRBJ1-1, with 7 positions matching TRBD1. CDR1 and CDR2 (germline): ENHRY, SYGVKD. J lost 8 bases, V lost 2 bases, and 2 bases had no gene match. There are 12 residues in the CDR3. The CDR3 nucleotides are TGTGCCATCAGTGAGGGGGGACAGGAAGCTTTCTTT. Translating gives CAISEGGQEAFF.

The sample holds many counts of this clonotype. V gene TRBV6-4 combines with J gene TRBJ1-4, with D maybe TRBD1 (6 bases). CDR3 size: 15 residues. Germline V gene lookup returns CDR1 MRHNA and CDR2 SNTAGT. Trimming took 2 bases from V and 2 from J, leaving 9 bases between them. Written as DNA, the CDR3 is TGTGCCAGCAGTGACGTCAGGGGTACTAATGAAAAACTGTTTTTT. Its protein product is CASSDVRGTNEKLFF.

This clonotype appeared many times. The CDR3 spells CSVGSRVANYGYTF. The CDR3 DNA sequence: TGCAGCGTTGGATCCAGGGTAGCTAACTATGGCTACACCTTC. This chain joins TRBV29-1 and TRBJ1-2; D possibly corresponds to TRBD1 (5 bases). V dropped 4 bases and J dropped 0 bases, with 12 bases sitting between them. This CDR3 has 14 residues. Germline lookup yields CDR1 SQVTM and CDR2 ANQGSEA. Full variable domain (outside the CDR3, taken from reference TRBV29-1 and TRBJ1-2): SAVISQKPSRDICQRGTSLTIQCQVDSQVTMMFWYRQQPGQSLTLIATANQGSEATYESGFVIDKFPISRPNLTFSTLTVSNMSPEDSSIYLCSVGSRVANYGYTFGSGTRLTVV.

The chain combines TRBV9 with TRBJ2-5; tentative D call: TRBD1 (5 bases). Trimming took off 1 base at V and 5 bases at J, with 9 bases between the two ends. CDR1 SGDLS and CDR2 YYNGEE come from the germline V gene. CDR3 length equals 13 residues. The CDR3: CASSVSHRETQYF. In DNA form, the CDR3 reads TGTGCCAGCAGCGTATCCCACAGGGAGACCCAGTACTTC.

This clonotype was counted at least ten times. J is TRBJ2-3 and V is TRBV29-1, with 10 bases fitting TRBD2. Germline V gene data show CDR1 as SQVTM and CDR2 as ANQGSEA. The J segment lost 2 bases and the V segment lost 4 bases, leaving 6 bases of the junction unmatched. This CDR3 is 15 amino acids long. CDR3 bases: TGCAGCGTTGCGCCTAGCGGGGGTAACACAGATACGCAGTATTTT. Amino acid sequence: CSVAPSGGNTDTQYF.

This clonotype was observed at least ten times. The V and J genes are TRBV10-3 and TRBJ2-7, with D unclear. The CDR3 is 11 amino acids. CDR1 is ENHRY and CDR2 is SYGVKD in the germline V gene. Trimming took off 3 bases at V and 3 bases at J, with 3 bases between the two ends. The CDR3 DNA reads TGTGCCATCAGTGATAGCTACGAGCAGTACTTC. Protein: CAISDSYEQYF.

This clonotype has a count of ten or more. J is TRBJ1-2 and V is TRBV29-1; TRBD1 is a possible D gene (5 bases). The germline CDR1 and CDR2 sequences are SQVTM and ANQGSEA. CDR3 size: 13 residues. Trimming stripped 4 bases from V and 4 bases from J, with 13 bases between. The CDR3 region is CSVVLDKLYGYTF. The CDR3 DNA follows: TGCAGCGTTGTGTTGGACAAGCTCTATGGCTACACCTTC. The variable domain in full, with the rest retrieved from reference TRBV29-1 and TRBJ1-2, is SAVISQKPSRDICQRGTSLTIQCQVDSQVTMMFWYRQQPGQSLTLIATANQGSEATYESGFVIDKFPISRPNLTFSTLTVSNMSPEDSSIYLCSVVLDKLYGYTFGSGTRLTVV.

Many counts were recorded for this clonotype. The chain is built from TRBV10-3 and TRBJ1-5; 7 bases line up with TRBD1. The ends lost 6 bases at V and 0 bases at J; junction bases unmatched: 5. Germline lookup yields CDR1 ENHRY and CDR2 SYGVKD. This CDR3 comprises 15 residues. CDR3 amino acids: CAIRGTADSNQPQHF. Here the CDR3 DNA reads TGTGCCATCAGGGGGACAGCCGATAGCAATCAGCCCCAGCATTTT.

This clonotype was detected ten times or more. This chain joins TRBV9 and TRBJ2-3; D perhaps matches TRBD2 (6 bases). The germline V gene has CDR1 SGDLS and CDR2 YYNGEE. This CDR3 has 15 amino acids. V lost 2 bases to trimming and J lost 0 bases, with 10 bases between them. Here the CDR3 DNA reads TGTGCCAGCAGCGTTAGCGGTATTAGCACAGATACGCAGTATTTT. Protein product: CASSVSGISTDTQYF. Looking up the rest from reference TRBV9 and TRBJ2-3 gives the full variable domain: DSGVTQTPKHLITATGQRVTLRCSPRSGDLSVYWYQQSLDQGLQFLIQYYNGEERAKGNILERFSAQQFPDLHSELNLSSLELGDSALYFCASSVSGISTDTQYFGPGTRLTVL.